This T cell receptor beta chain derives from a study of shared clonotypes between healthy human individuals. About the study: Per donor, CD8 memory used one plate, CD8 naive used two, CD4 memory used three and CD4 naive used three. Points from the study as a whole: Among a handful of donors, approximately 4.6% of naive CD4 clonotypes were found in common.

Generated by immunoSEQ multiplex PCR, the TCRdb table keeps only in-frame clones and is missing some. The sample lists some 89,000 clones, around 67% seen once, with roughly 40% in the top ten. The CDR3 extends over 15 amino acids. Trimming took 1 base from V and 3 from J, leaving 12 bases between them. Germline V gene sequence: CDR1 MNHEY, CDR2 SMNVEV (reference sequence). As for this clone: What it recognizes is unknown.

The receptor was isolated from a man between 25 and 39 years old in good health. The sequencing sample was made of memory CD8+ T cells sorted from blood. The subset is: CD45RO+ cells pooled with CCR7-negative TemRA cells. This sequence joins TRBV27 and TRBJ1-1, with D possibly being TRBD1 (6 bases). The chain's CDR3 is CASSLYGQGYTEAFF. CDR3 nucleotides: TGTGCCAGCAGTTTATACGGGCAGGGGTACACTGAAGCTTTCTTT.